This record concerns one TCR beta chain sequence. The clone's antigen remains unknown. No clone much larger than this one lies a single base away; base qualities are absent. TCRbeta CDR3 regions were amplified from genomic DNA using the immunoSEQ Assay, a bias-controlled multiplex PCR. For the original study's pipeline: The number of nucleated cells in each sample was estimated by amplification of reference gene primers within the assay. Sequence reads were collapsed and filtered to measure the absolute abundance of every unique TCRbeta CDR3 rearrangement. For each sample, productive Simpson clonality was calculated as the square root of Simpson's diversity index over productive rearrangements. This immuneACCESS table, as held by TCRdb, lists in-frame sequences with V and J called but not all clones. Of the missing ones, under half trace to an unresolved V gene in checked studies; the others have no known cause. That table furnishes V, J and clone size, whereas the DNA furnished D and trimming. The sample table lists about 74,000 clones, about 86% of them with a count of one. The ten largest clones capture 1.9% of the sample.

The collaborating institutions used their own protocols to collect whole blood in K2EDTA tubes. For TCRbeta analysis, collaborators shipped samples in one of three forms: frozen whole blood, isolated PBMCs, or DNA extracted from either of those sample types. Relative to germline, V is missing 6 bases and J is missing 7 bases, with 15 bases of the junction outside any gene match. The CDR3 goes from the cysteine to the phenylalanine over 16 residues. Here the CDR3 DNA is all that survives: 48 bases in frame from base 1. Per the germline V gene, SGHTA is the CDR1 and FQGNSA is the CDR2. These data come from a study of blood T cell repertoires in COVID-19 (dated by TCRdb to 2020 to 2022). Notes on the research overall: The collaborator samples originated in the United States, Italy and Spain and spanned the acute and convalescent phases of COVID-19. The prospective study material was composed of cDNA or gDNA derived from T cells, B-cell-depleted T cells, or PBMCs. Subjects who had been exposed to COVID-19, were actively infected with it, or had recovered from it provided the deeply sampled blood TCRbeta repertoires that made up the dataset. The repertoires were released in a freely available public database intended as a resource for research on the immune response to SARS-CoV-2. The samples were drawn from two sources: the first 160 participants of the ongoing ImmuneRACE study, and some 1,300 subjects contributed by 6 global collaborators. The sample metadata nearly always contained a de-identified subject ID, COVID-19 status, age in years and sex. HLA class I and class II types, where available, came from metadata supplied by the sample provider rather than from assay-based typing.

On the study overall, not on this receptor specifically: How much clinical and demographic metadata was included differed by source and by participant, and the metadata was provided uncurated.

Sequencing was carried out using peripheral blood. The V and J genes are TRBV7-2 and TRBJ2-7; 10 bases in between match TRBD2. The TCR sequence derives from an elderly woman with active or convalescent COVID-19. Here is the DNA: TGTGCCAGCAGTATAGGATCTAGCGGGAGAGTATGGGAGCAGTACTTC. Translation gives CASSIGSSGRVWEQYF.